One sample yielded the 14 T cell receptor beta chains listed below, sequenced in a study of blood T cell repertoires in COVID-19. Profiled with immunoSEQ multiplex PCR; TCRdb holds only in-frame clones, not every one. The sample consists of fewer than 300,000 clones, approximately 85% of them appearing once. Sequenced material: peripheral blood. The receptors were sampled from a human donor with COVID-19, enrolled during active disease. The donor label of this sample is uncertain.

V is TRBV2 and J is TRBJ2-1, with 7 nucleotides matching TRBD1. V trimming: 6 bases; J trimming: 6 bases; junction bases outside the gene matches: 5. Germline V gives CDR1 SNHLY, CDR2 FYNNEI. The CDR3 sequence is 13 residues long. CDR3 nucleotides: TGTGCCAGCAGAGGGACAGCTCCCAATGAGCAGTTCTTC. This sequence encodes CASRGTAPNEQFF. The full variable domain, with the rest looked up from reference TRBV2 and TRBJ2-1, is EPEVTQTPSHQVTQMGQEVILRCVPISNHLYFYWYRQILGQKVEFLVSFYNNEISEKSEIFDDQFSVERPDGSNFTLKIRSTKLEDSAMYFCASRGTAPNEQFFGPGTRLTVL.

V and J are TRBV6-2 or TRBV6-3 and TRBJ1-5; no firm D call. There are 15 residues in the CDR3. The germline V and J ends were trimmed by 1 base and 1 base, with 8 bases remaining between them. CDR1 and CDR2 (germline): MNHEY, SVGEGT. The CDR3 loop reads CASSYYQASNQPQHF. The CDR3 DNA sequence: TGTGCCAGCAGTTACTACCAGGCCAGCAATCAGCCCCAGCATTTT.

Points on this clone: The junction departs from the called germline gene at one end, perhaps through a read error. The chain uses TRBV7-7 and TRBJ1-5; D possibly corresponds to TRBD1 (5 bases). The CDR3 is 13 amino acids. Germline loops: CDR1 SSHAT, CDR2 FNYEAQ (reference sequence). In DNA form, the CDR3 reads TGTGCTAGCAGCTTGGGGCCGAGTCAGCCCCAGCATTTT. This translates into CASSLGPSQPQHF. Full variable domain (missing parts from reference TRBV7-7 and TRBJ1-5): GAGVSQSPRYKVTKRGQDVTLRCDPISSHATLYWYQQALGQGPEFLTYFNYEAQPDKSGLPSDRFSAERPEGSISTLTIQRTEQRDSAMYRCASSLGPSQPQHFGDGTRLSIL.

The chain employs TRBV30 and TRBJ1-5; 7 positions agree with TRBD1. CDR1 GTSNPN and CDR2 SVGIG come from the germline V gene (reference sequence). J lost 1 base, V lost 0 bases, and 6 bases had no gene match. The CDR3 is 16 amino acids. CDR3 coding DNA: TGTGCCTGGAGTGTACAGGGGACACCGAGCAATCAGCCCCAGCATTTT. Protein: CAWSVQGTPSNQPQHF.

V usage is TRBV7-9 and J usage is TRBJ1-2; TRBD1 is a possible D gene (6 bases). CDR3 length equals 17 residues. The ends were cut back, 2 bases at V and 4 bases at J, with 20 bases in the middle. In germline, CDR1 is SEHNR, CDR2 FQNEAQ (reference sequence). CDR3 coding DNA: TGTGCCAGCAGCTTATCAACCTTTGTACAGGGTGGCTATGGCTACACCTTC. Encoded protein: CASSLSTFVQGGYGYTF.

The gene calls are TRBV3-1 (or the pseudogene TRBV3-2) and TRBJ2-3, with unresolved D. CDR3 length: 14 amino acids. With 3 bases removed from V and 6 bases from J, the gap between germline ends came to 13 bases. Germline values: CDR1 LGHDT, CDR2 YNNKEL (reference sequence). The CDR3 coding sequence is TGTGCCAGCAGCCACCCCCCTTTCGGGGATACGCAGTATTTT. Protein product: CASSHPPFGDTQYF.

The V gene is TRBV27, the J gene TRBJ2-1; tentative D call: TRBD2 (5 bases). Between the trimmed V and J ends, which lost 2 bases and 2 bases, there was a span of 10 bases. The CDR3 length is 15 residues. Germline V gives CDR1 MNHEY, CDR2 SMNVEV (reference sequence). The CDR3 loop is CASSLRGNTYNEQFF. CDR3 in DNA: TGTGCCAGCAGTTTAAGAGGGAATACCTACAATGAGCAGTTCTTC.

This sequence joins TRBV9 and TRBJ2-7; TRBD2 agrees at 7 bases. Germline-derived CDR1 and CDR2 are SGDLS and YYNGEE. The CDR3 is made up of 15 amino acids. V lost 0 bases and J lost 2; bases outside the gene matches: 5. The CDR3 DNA reads as TGTGCCAGCAGCGTAGGACCCGGACTAGCCTACGAGCAGTACTTC. Translation gives CASSVGPGLAYEQYF.

The rearrangement uses TRBV10-2 and TRBJ2-7, with D perhaps TRBD2 (6 bases). The germline CDR1 and CDR2 sequences are WSHSY and SAAADI. This CDR3 region has 14 residues. V shed 4 bases and J shed 2 bases, with 12 bases lying between them. CDR3 nucleotides: TGCGCCAGCAGTGGCAGACTAGGAGCCTACGAGCAGTACTTC. This codes for CASSGRLGAYEQYF.

This rearrangement joins TRBV18 to TRBJ1-5; D remains unclear. This CDR3 region has 15 residues. Germline CDR1 reads KGHSH; CDR2 reads LQKENI. Trimming took off 4 bases at V and 4 bases at J, with 14 bases between the two ends. This CDR3 is CASSRISERNQPQHF. CDR3 bases: TGTGCCAGCTCACGAATCTCGGAGAGAAATCAGCCCCAGCATTTT.

The chain is built from TRBV18 and TRBJ1-6; 7 bases align to TRBD1. Germline loops: CDR1 KGHSH, CDR2 LQKENI. V shed 2 bases and J 10 bases; nucleotides not matched to a gene: 5. The CDR3 extends over 14 amino acids. CDR3 protein: CASSPEQGSSPLHF. As DNA, the CDR3 is TGTGCCAGCTCACCAGAACAGGGGAGCTCACCCCTCCACTTT.

A few counts support this clone. The gene calls are TRBV9 and TRBJ1-2; 12 nucleotides line up with TRBD1. Germline assignment: CDR1 SGDLS and CDR2 YYNGEE. Trimming removed 0 bases from V and 7 bases from J; junction bases left unmatched: 4. This CDR3 is built from 15 residues. The DNA of the CDR3 is TGTGCCAGCAGCGTAGCGGGACAGGGGGCGAGTGGCTACACCTTC. Translating it yields CASSVAGQGASGYTF. The complete variable domain, with remaining parts taken from reference TRBV9 and TRBJ1-2, reads DSGVTQTPKHLITATGQRVTLRCSPRSGDLSVYWYQQSLDQGLQFLIQYYNGEERAKGNILERFSAQQFPDLHSELNLSSLELGDSALYFCASSVAGQGASGYTFGSGTRLTVV.

V usage is TRBV6-1 and J usage is TRBJ1-1, with TRBD1 matching over 7 bases. V gave up 2 bases and J gave up 4 bases; unmatched junction bases: 4. This CDR3 contains 14 residues. From germline, CDR1 is MNHNS and CDR2 SASEGT. The CDR3: CASSEYAGGTEAFF. CDR3 nucleotide sequence: TGTGCCAGCAGTGAATACGCAGGGGGCACTGAAGCTTTCTTT.

The chain combines TRBV7-9 with TRBJ1-6, with 9 bases fitting TRBD1. Germline CDR1 SEHNR, CDR2 FQNEAQ (reference sequence). CDR3 length: 16 residues. Trimming cost V 0 bases and J 12 bases; bases outside gene matches: 9. CDR3 nucleotide sequence: TGTGCCAGCAGCTTAGCTGTATTGGGACAGGGCGAACCCCTCCACTTT. This codes for CASSLAVLGQGEPLHF.